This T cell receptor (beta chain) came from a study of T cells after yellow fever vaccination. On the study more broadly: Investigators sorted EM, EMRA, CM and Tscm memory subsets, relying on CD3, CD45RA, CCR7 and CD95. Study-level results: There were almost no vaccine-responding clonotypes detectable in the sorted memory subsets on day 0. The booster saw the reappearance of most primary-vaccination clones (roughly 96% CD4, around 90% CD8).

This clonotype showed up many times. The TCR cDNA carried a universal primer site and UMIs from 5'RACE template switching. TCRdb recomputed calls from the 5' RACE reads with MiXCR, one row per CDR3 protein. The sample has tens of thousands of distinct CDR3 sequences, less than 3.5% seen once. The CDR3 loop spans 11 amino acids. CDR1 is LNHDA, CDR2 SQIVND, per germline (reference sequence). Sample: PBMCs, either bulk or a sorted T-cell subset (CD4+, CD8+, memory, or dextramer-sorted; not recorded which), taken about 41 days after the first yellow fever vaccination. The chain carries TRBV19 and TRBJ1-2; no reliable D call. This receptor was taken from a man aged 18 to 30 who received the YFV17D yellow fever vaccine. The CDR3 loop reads CASDSDGGYTF. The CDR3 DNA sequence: TGTGCTTCCGATTCCGACGGGGGCTACACCTTC.